The 18 T cell receptor beta chains reported below all come from one sample, sequenced in a study of T cells expressing NK-cell markers (dated by TCRdb to 2018 to 2020). The protocol used for the library was 5' RACE. TCRdb lists the instrument as Illumina HiSeq 2000. TCRdb reprocessed the sequencing reads and holds a single record per CDR3 protein sequence, with no DNA. This sample's clone table shows 130,000 to 150,000 distinct CDR3 sequences. Of the sample, roughly 12% falls within the top ten clones. Sample: blood T cells: a sorted CD56 or NKG2C T cell subset, CD4+ or CD8+ T cells, or bulk PBMC T cells (not recorded which). These receptors originate from a man younger than 30 in good health. Donor details come from another sample of the same person, matched by shared clones.

V usage is TRBV6-1 and J usage is TRBJ1-5; no DNA is available, so the TRBD1 call from TCRdb remains unchecked. CDR3 length: 14 residues. Germline V lookup: CDR1 MNHNS, CDR2 SASEGT. CDR3 sequence: CASSKGQGEGSQHF.

The rearrangement joins TRBV28 to TRBJ2-4; TCRdb designates TRBD1, a call that cannot be tested without DNA. The germline V gene has CDR1 MDHEN and CDR2 SYDVKM. The CDR3 runs 15 residues. The CDR3 loop is CASSLSGQATDIQYF.

This chain joins TRBV10-2 and TRBJ2-3; TCRdb indicates TRBD2, and absent DNA this call remains unverified. CDR1 is WSHSY and CDR2 is SAAADI in the germline V gene. This CDR3 comprises 13 residues. The CDR3 is CASSERETDTQYF.

V usage is TRBV4-1 and J usage is TRBJ1-5; TCRdb indicates TRBD1, and absent DNA this call remains unverified. The germline CDR1 and CDR2 sequences are MGHRA and YSYEKL. CDR3 size: 15 residues. The CDR3 spells CASSQRDGLNQPQHF.

The V call is TRBV4-1, the J call TRBJ1-1. The CDR3 covers 15 residues. Germline assignment: CDR1 MGHRA and CDR2 YSYEKL. The CDR3 reads CASSQSRGGLTEAFF.

The CDR3 here is CASSHPGLGYYEQYF. The rearrangement uses TRBV14 and TRBJ2-7; the TCRdb call, TRBD2, lacks DNA for checking. The CDR3 runs to 15 residues. Per the germline V gene, CDR1 is SGHDN and CDR2 is FVKESK.

This chain uses TRBV18 with TRBJ2-5. Germline V gene data show CDR1 as KGHSH and CDR2 as LQKENI. The CDR3 is 13 amino acids. CDR3: CASSPPHSETQYF.

This chain links TRBV4-1 with TRBJ2-3; checking the TCRdb D call of TRBD1 is not possible without DNA. The CDR3 extends over 17 amino acids. Germline V CDR1 and CDR2: MGHRA, YSYEKL. The CDR3 reads CASSQTGGRGSTDTQYF.

The chain joins TRBV6-5 to TRBJ2-1; the D gene TCRdb calls, TRBD2, cannot be checked with no DNA. The CDR3 is made up of 14 amino acids. Germline V gene sequence: CDR1 MNHEY, CDR2 SVGAGI. CDR3 loop: CASSYSTSIDEQFF.

The chain links TRBV10-2 to TRBJ2-1; the TRBD2 assignment by TCRdb is unverifiable without DNA. CDR1 is WSHSY and CDR2 is SAAADI in the germline V gene. This CDR3 is 16 amino acids long. CDR3 protein: CASSDSLAGSDNEQFF.

The V call is TRBV7-8, the J call TRBJ2-3; the TCRdb call, TRBD1, lacks DNA for checking. The germline V gene has CDR1 SGHVS and CDR2 FQNEAQ. The CDR3 extends over 14 amino acids. This CDR3 is CASSFDREADTQYF.

This chain joins TRBV7-2 and TRBJ2-7. Germline CDR1 and CDR2: SGHTA and FQGNSA. This CDR3 has 12 amino acids. The CDR3 reads CASGLSDYEQYF.

J is TRBJ2-1 and V is TRBV12-3 or TRBV12-4; no DNA is available, so the TRBD2 call from TCRdb remains unchecked. This CDR3 contains 16 residues. The CDR3 here is CASSWGLAGVNNEQFF.

The chain has TRBV5-5 and TRBJ2-2; TCRdb calls TRBD2, which cannot be checked without DNA. The length of the CDR3 is 16 residues. Germline V CDR1 and CDR2: SGHKS, YYEKEE (reference sequence). This CDR3 is CASSLWREATRGELFF.

The genes are TRBV12-3 or TRBV12-4 and TRBJ1-5; lacking DNA, the TRBD1 call made by TCRdb goes unchecked. This CDR3 is 16 amino acids long. This CDR3 is CASSLGPRAPNQPQHF.

V usage is TRBV4-2 and J usage is TRBJ2-1; the TCRdb call, TRBD2, lacks DNA for checking. This CDR3 comprises 17 residues. Germline lookup yields CDR1 LGHNA and CDR2 YNFKEQ. The CDR3 sequence: CASSQVAGRELYNEQFF.

The chain is built from TRBV7-9 and TRBJ2-7; TCRdb outputs TRBD1, but without DNA this stays unchecked. This CDR3 has 14 residues. In germline, CDR1 is SEHNR, CDR2 FQNEAQ (reference sequence). CDR3 residues: CASSGHPVKYEQYF.

The chain carries TRBV4-2 and TRBJ2-3. CDR3 length: 14 residues. Germline V gene lookup returns CDR1 LGHNA and CDR2 YNFKEQ. The CDR3 is CASSQRSWVDTQYF.